The 30 T cell receptor beta chains reported below all come from one sample, sequenced in a study of blood T cells in healthy people across ages. Combining a sample-barcoded 5' primer with a J-beta primer mix, a second PCR ran for 7 to 11 cycles. TCRdb itself ran the 5' RACE reads through MiXCR, one entry per CDR3 protein. The table has around 1,900,000 distinct CDR3 sequences, more than 35% seen once. Input material: blood. The receptors were gathered from a human donor in good health.

The genes are TRBV4-3 and TRBJ1-1, with a weak D call TRBD1 (5 bases). This CDR3 is 14 amino acids long. Trimming removed 3 bases at V and 2 bases at J, with 10 bases between. Per the germline V gene, CDR1 is LGHNA and CDR2 is YSLEER. In DNA, the CDR3 is TGCGCCAGCAGCCAGTACCAGGGAAACACTGAAGCTTTCTTT. Encoded protein: CASSQYQGNTEAFF.

The rearrangement joins TRBV27 to TRBJ1-1; maybe TRBD1 (6 bases). CDR1 and CDR2 (germline): MNHEY, SMNVEV (reference sequence). The CDR3 totals 14 residues. Trimming took 7 bases from V and 2 from J, leaving 14 bases between them. The CDR3 protein is CASTGTGTNTEAFF. For the CDR3, the DNA is TGTGCCAGCACAGGTACGGGGACAAACACTGAAGCTTTCTTT.

This clonotype has only a few counts. The CDR3 DNA is TGTGCCAGCAGCCATGAGTTGGGTCCGTGGTACTTC. Its protein is CASSHELGPWYF. The chain carries TRBV7-9 and TRBJ2-5; D ambiguous. In germline, CDR1 is SEHNR, CDR2 FQNEAQ (reference sequence). The CDR3 covers 12 residues. V was shortened by 5 bases and J by 13 bases, with 17 bases between the two germline ends.

On this clonotype: The junction shows a germline mismatch at one end, possibly a read error. J is TRBJ2-7 and V is TRBV3-1; 7 nucleotides match TRBD2. CDR3 length equals 15 residues. The germline V gene encodes CDR1 LGHDT and CDR2 YNNKEL (reference sequence). The CDR3 DNA follows: TGTGCCAGCAGCCAAGAACATTCCGGGGGGAACGAGCGGTACTTC. Translating gives CASSQEHSGGNERYF.

A remark on this clonotype: This clone may be a read error of a much larger clone one base away. This chain joins TRBV27 and TRBJ2-1, with 10 bases lining up with TRBD2. CDR3 length: 13 residues. Per germline, CDR1 MNHEY and CDR2 SMNVEV (reference sequence). The CDR3, as DNA: TGTGCCAGCAGACTAGCGGGGAGCAATGGGCAGTTCTTC. This sequence encodes CASRLAGSNGQFF.

This sequence joins TRBV5-1 and TRBJ2-1, with a possible D match to TRBD1 (6 bases). Germline assignment: CDR1 SGHRS and CDR2 YFSETQ. The ends were cut back, 4 bases at V and 3 bases at J, with 11 bases in the middle. The CDR3 is made up of 14 amino acids. The CDR3 is CASSPGTHYNEQFF. The DNA of the CDR3 is TGCGCCAGCAGCCCCGGGACACACTACAATGAGCAGTTCTTC. The full variable domain, in which reference TRBV5-1 and TRBJ2-1 provide the parts outside the CDR3, is KAGVTQTPRYLIKTRGQQVTLSCSPISGHRSVSWYQQTPGQGLQFLFEYFSETQRNKGNFPGRFSGRQFSNSRSEMNVSTLELGDSALYLCASSPGTHYNEQFFGPGTRLTVL.

The rearrangement joins TRBV2 to TRBJ1-1, with TRBD1 as a possible D gene (5 bases). Trimming took 3 bases from V and 4 from J, leaving 15 bases between them. The CDR3 has 15 amino acids. Germline CDR1 SNHLY, CDR2 FYNNEI. Here the CDR3 DNA reads TGTGCCAGCAGTGAGCGGGCCCTCGGGACCACTGAAGCTTTCTTT. Protein sequence: CASSERALGTTEAFF.

V is TRBV9 and J is TRBJ2-3; 8 bases fit TRBD1. Germline trimming cut 4 bases from V and 1 base from J; bases unmatched to any gene: 8. Germline V gives CDR1 SGDLS, CDR2 YYNGEE. The CDR3 runs to 16 residues. The DNA for the CDR3 is TGTGCCAGCAGCCTTCGACAGGGGTTGGGCACAGATACGCAGTATTTT. Its translation: CASSLRQGLGTDTQYF.

The V gene is TRBV6-1, the J gene TRBJ1-2; TRBD1 agrees at 8 bases. V lost 9 bases, J lost 4 bases, and 10 bases stayed unmatched. The CDR3 length is 14 residues. The germline gives CDR1 MNHNS, CDR2 SASEGT. Written as DNA, the CDR3 is TGTGCCAGTCTGACAGGGGTGGTCGGCTATGGCTACACCTTC. As protein: CASLTGVVGYGYTF.

CDR3 residues: CSAKAGTSGGSSYNEQFF. In nucleotides, the CDR3 is TGCAGTGCTAAAGCCGGGACTAGCGGGGGGAGCTCCTACAATGAGCAGTTCTTC. V usage is TRBV20-1 and J usage is TRBJ2-1, with TRBD2 identical over 15 bases. The CDR3 is 18 residues long. V gave up 4 bases and J gave up 0 bases; unmatched junction bases: 7. Germline V gene data show CDR1 as DFQATT and CDR2 as SNEGSKA (reference sequence).

Concerning this clonotype: A junction boundary mismatches the germline segment, possibly from a read error. The rearrangement uses TRBV12-3 or TRBV12-4 and TRBJ2-5; maybe TRBD2 (6 bases). This CDR3 has 13 residues. Here the CDR3 DNA reads TGTGCCAGCAGTTTAGCACCACGGGAGACCCTGTACTTC. As protein: CASSLAPRETLYF.

The V call is TRBV5-5, the J call TRBJ1-1; D possibly corresponds to TRBD1 (6 bases). The germline CDR1 and CDR2 sequences are SGHKS and YYEKEE (reference sequence). The CDR3 loop spans 14 amino acids. V lost 0 bases and J lost 11, with 17 bases in between. The CDR3 sequence is CASSLVQGRSEAFF. CDR3 DNA sequence: TGTGCCAGCAGCTTGGTGCAGGGGAGGTCGGAGGCTTTCTTT.

This clonotype was observed a handful of times. The CDR3 sequence: CATSRGGLDIQYF. CDR3 DNA sequence: TGTGCCACCAGCAGAGGGGGTCTAGACATTCAGTACTTC. V usage is TRBV15 and J usage is TRBJ2-4, with no clear D. Germline CDR1 LNHNV, CDR2 YYDKDF (reference sequence). V was shortened by 1 base and J by 8 bases, with 9 bases between the two germline ends. This CDR3 region has 13 residues.

The chain uses TRBV10-3 and TRBJ2-3, with 8 bases lining up with TRBD1. In germline, CDR1 is ENHRY, CDR2 SYGVKD. Unmatched junction bases numbered 7, after V lost 3 bases and J lost 2 bases. This CDR3 spans 16 amino acids. CDR3 nucleotide sequence: TGTGCCATCAGTGATTCCGGGACAGGCTTCACAGATACGCAGTATTTT. This gives the protein CAISDSGTGFTDTQYF.

This rearrangement joins TRBV20-1 to TRBJ2-5, with 7 positions matching TRBD2. TRBJ2-7 explains the end of the DNA better; the J call may be wrong. Germline V lookup: CDR1 DFQATT, CDR2 SNEGSKA (reference sequence). This CDR3 region has 14 residues. CDR3 nucleotide sequence: TGCAGTGCATCGCCCCTAGCGGACTACTACGAGCAGTACTTC. It specifies CSASPLADYYEQYF.

This chain connects TRBV28 to TRBJ1-5, with D possibly being TRBD1 (5 bases). CDR3 length equals 15 residues. The germline CDR1 and CDR2 sequences are MDHEN and SYDVKM. The V gene lost 5 bases and the J gene lost 0 bases, with 11 bases spanning the gap. CDR3 residues: CASSPGPRSNQPQHF. The DNA for the CDR3 is TGTGCCAGCAGTCCGGGACCCCGTAGCAATCAGCCCCAGCATTTT.

The chain couples TRBV28 to TRBJ1-2; a possible D gene is TRBD1 (5 bases). The CDR3 runs 11 residues. Germline V gene lookup returns CDR1 MDHEN and CDR2 SYDVKM. Trimming took 10 bases from V and 5 from J, leaving 11 bases between them. The CDR3 region is CATTEGYGYTF. CDR3 bases: TGTGCCACCACGGAGGGGTATGGCTACACCTTC.

This clonotype was observed a few times. V gene TRBV28 combines with J gene TRBJ1-6; 7 nucleotides line up with TRBD1. With 1 base clipped from V and 5 bases from J, the junction kept 5 bases outside the gene matches. In germline, CDR1 is MDHEN, CDR2 SYDVKM. This CDR3 is built from 16 residues. This CDR3 is CASSLLRTGHNSPLHF. CDR3 DNA: TGTGCCAGCAGTTTATTGAGGACAGGCCATAATTCACCCCTCCACTTT. Filled out from reference TRBV28 and TRBJ1-6, the complete variable domain reads DVKVTQSSRYLVKRTGEKVFLECVQDMDHENMFWYRQDPGLGLRLIYFSYDVKMKEKGDIPEGYSVSREKKERFSLILESASTNQTSMYLCASSLLRTGHNSPLHFGNGTRLTVT.

As concerns this clonotype: A much more abundant neighbour one base away suggests this may be a read error. The chain has TRBV6-2 or TRBV6-3 and TRBJ2-7; 8 bases are a match to TRBD1. CDR3 length equals 15 residues. The germline V gene encodes CDR1 MNHEY and CDR2 SVGEGT. In DNA form, the CDR3 reads TGTGCCGGCAGTTACTCGGGACAGGCCTCCTACGAGCAGTACTTC. Protein: CAGSYSGQASYEQYF.

This chain uses TRBV4-2 with TRBJ1-2, with D maybe TRBD1 (5 bases). This CDR3 contains 15 residues. V was pared by 5 bases and J by 0 bases, with 13 bases between. Germline-derived CDR1 and CDR2 are LGHNA and YNFKEQ. Here the CDR3 reads CASSIIQDSNYGYTF. CDR3 DNA sequence: TGTGCCAGCAGCATAATACAGGACTCTAACTATGGCTACACCTTC.

The chain recombines TRBV20-1 with TRBJ2-3; 7 bases are a match to TRBD2. Germline CDR1 is DFQATT and CDR2 is SNEGSKA (reference sequence). This CDR3 spans 15 amino acids. Losses at the gene ends were 3 bases for V and 4 bases for J; bases not matched to a gene: 10. The CDR3 region has the DNA TGCAGTGCTAGGGGGAGGGGCGGGGGAGCAGATACGCAGTATTTT. Amino acid sequence: CSARGRGGGADTQYF.

Worth noting for this clonotype: A much larger clonotype is one base distant, so this may be a read error. The chain combines TRBV7-3 with TRBJ1-2; no clear D gene. Between the trimmed V and J ends, which lost 4 bases and 4 bases, there was a span of 1 base. This CDR3 is 10 amino acids long. Germline values: CDR1 SGHTA, CDR2 FQGTGA. CDR3 in amino acids: CASSCYGYTF. The CDR3 DNA reads as TGTGCCAGCAGCTGCTATGGCTACACCTTC.

The V gene is TRBV15, the J gene TRBJ2-3; D gene ambiguous. Trimming took 0 bases from V and 2 from J, leaving 6 bases between them. This CDR3 is built from 14 residues. Germline CDR1 and CDR2: LNHNV and YYDKDF (reference sequence). The CDR3 here is CATSRDNPTDTQYF. CDR3 sequence (DNA): TGTGCCACCAGCAGAGATAATCCCACAGATACGCAGTATTTT.

This clonotype appeared a few times. The CDR3 region is CASSYSNPGQVNSPLHF. Written as DNA, the CDR3 is TGTGCCAGCAGTTACTCGAACCCGGGACAGGTTAATTCACCCCTCCACTTT. The J gene is TRBJ1-6, the V gene TRBV6-5; 8 bases are a match to TRBD1. The J segment lost 6 bases and the V segment lost 0 bases, leaving 7 bases of the junction unmatched. This CDR3 comprises 17 residues. Germline V lookup: CDR1 MNHEY, CDR2 SVGAGI.

V is TRBV20-1 and J is TRBJ2-3; the match to TRBD1 covers 7 bases. J gave up 3 bases and V 6 bases, and 9 bases lay outside the gene matches. Germline CDR1 and CDR2: DFQATT and SNEGSKA (reference sequence). This CDR3 has 14 amino acids. CDR3 loop: CSASVTGMTDTQYF. CDR3 DNA sequence: TGCAGTGCCAGCGTGACAGGGATGACAGATACGCAGTATTTT.

The chain links TRBV11-2 to TRBJ1-2, with TRBD1 as a possible D gene (6 bases). There are 15 residues in the CDR3. Germline loops: CDR1 SGHAT, CDR2 FQNNGV. The germline V and J ends were trimmed by 5 bases and 3 bases, with 16 bases remaining between them. CDR3 DNA sequence: TGTGCCAGCAGCCTTCTACAGGGCTCGGACTATGGCTACACCTTC. Its protein is CASSLLQGSDYGYTF.

This clonotype was picked up many times. The genes are TRBV7-2 and TRBJ2-1, with 12 bases identical to TRBD2. The CDR3 is 15 residues long. V lost 6 bases and J lost 6; bases outside the gene matches: 6. CDR1 is SGHTA and CDR2 is FQGNSA in the germline V gene. CDR3 residues: CASRPTSGGRNEQFF. The CDR3 DNA follows: TGTGCCAGCAGGCCCACTAGCGGGGGGCGCAATGAGCAGTTCTTC.

There are many counts of this clonotype. This chain connects TRBV4-3 to TRBJ2-1; tentative D call: TRBD2 (7 bases). The germline CDR1 and CDR2 sequences are LGHNA and YSLEER. Trimming left V 1 base short and J 6 bases short, with 16 bases between. The CDR3 is 16 residues long. DNA of the CDR3: TGCGCCAGCAGCCAAGTTGGGGGGGGCCTAGGCAATGAGCAGTTCTTC. It is translated as CASSQVGGGLGNEQFF.

The chain employs TRBV6-2 or TRBV6-3 and TRBJ2-1; D uncertain. In germline, CDR1 is MNHEY, CDR2 SVGEGT. V gave up 3 bases and J gave up 5 bases, with 14 bases separating them. There are 15 residues in the CDR3. CDR3 residues: CASSYGRERDNEQFF. Here the CDR3 DNA reads TGTGCCAGCAGTTATGGAAGGGAAAGAGACAATGAGCAGTTCTTC.

The chain employs TRBV12-3 or TRBV12-4 and TRBJ2-2; 7 bases fit TRBD1. This CDR3 region has 17 residues. The V segment lost 5 bases and the J segment 2 bases; nucleotides outside the gene matches: 11. Here the CDR3 reads CASSLYTGAINTGELFF. As DNA, the CDR3 is TGTGCCAGCAGTCTTTATACAGGGGCTATAAACACCGGGGAGCTGTTTTTT.